The 8 T cell receptor beta chains reported below all come from one sample, sequenced in a study of cytomegalovirus exposure and HLA in healthy donors. Use of 60 Vbeta and 13 Jbeta primers characterized the PCR. Profiling relied on immunoSEQ multiplex PCR, and the TCRdb table lists in-frame clones only, not all of them. In the table there are 110,000 or so clones, 82% of which are singletons. Material: PBMCs. All receptors derive from a woman under 30 in good health and CMV-seronegative.

This chain uses TRBV6-6 with TRBJ2-1, with TRBD2 matching over 8 bases. This CDR3 is built from 16 residues. V lost 2 bases, J lost 7 bases, and 10 bases stayed unmatched. CDR1 is MNHNY, CDR2 SVGAGI, per germline (reference sequence). The CDR3 protein is CASSYNTAGGFNEQFF. CDR3 DNA sequence: TGTGCCAGCAGTTACAATACGGCGGGAGGTTTTAATGAGCAGTTCTTC.

This clone was picked up one time. The rearrangement uses TRBV11-1 and TRBJ1-2; weak D call: TRBD1 (5 bases). The CDR3 sequence is 14 residues long. CDR1 SGHAT and CDR2 FQDESV come from the germline V gene (reference sequence). The V end lost 3 bases, the J end lost 4 bases, and 12 bases lay between the germline ends. CDR3 in amino acids: CASSFGGAGYGYTF. The CDR3 DNA follows: TGTGCCAGCAGCTTCGGAGGGGCTGGCTATGGCTACACCTTC.

In this sample, this clone turned up a few times. The gene calls are TRBV4-1 and TRBJ1-1; 7 bases are shared with TRBD1. V trimming: 3 bases; J trimming: 4 bases; junction bases outside the gene matches: 11. The CDR3 runs 16 residues. Germline lookup yields CDR1 MGHRA and CDR2 YSYEKL. CDR3 sequence reads: CASSHGRAGGSTEAFF. The CDR3 nucleotides read TGCGCCAGCAGCCATGGTCGGGCAGGGGGAAGCACTGAAGCTTTCTTT.

In its sample, this clone was seen a few times. The rearrangement joins TRBV28 to TRBJ1-5; D not resolved. The V gene's germline CDR1 is MDHEN and CDR2 SYDVKM. The ends were cut back, 3 bases at V and 11 bases at J, with 14 bases in the middle. This CDR3 contains 13 residues. The CDR3 protein is CASSLGDGFTQHF. The CDR3 nucleotides read TGTGCCAGCAGTTTGGGCGACGGTTTCACCCAGCATTTT. Full variable domain (rest looked up from reference TRBV28 and TRBJ1-5): DVKVTQSSRYLVKRTGEKVFLECVQDMDHENMFWYRQDPGLGLRLIYFSYDVKMKEKGDIPEGYSVSREKKERFSLILESASTNQTSMYLCASSLGDGFTQHFGDGTRLSIL.

The rearrangement links TRBV19 to TRBJ1-4, with TRBD1 matching over 9 bases. The CDR3 loop spans 15 amino acids. The V segment lost 6 bases and the J segment 5 bases; nucleotides outside the gene matches: 7. In germline, CDR1 is LNHDA, CDR2 SQIVND (reference sequence). The CDR3 sequence is CASRPTGTGNEKLFF. The CDR3 DNA follows: TGTGCCAGTAGGCCAACCGGGACAGGGAATGAAAAACTGTTTTTT.

This clone is a singleton in its sample. This chain uses TRBV6-1 with TRBJ1-2; a possible D gene is TRBD1 (6 bases). This CDR3 has 13 amino acids. Germline values: CDR1 MNHNS, CDR2 SASEGT. V lost 2 bases, J lost 7 bases, and 11 bases lay in between. Here the CDR3 DNA reads TGTGCCAGCAGTGAACGGACAGTATCTGGCTACACCTTC. Its protein is CASSERTVSGYTF.

V usage is TRBV10-3 and J usage is TRBJ1-2; possible D gene TRBD1, 5 bases. Trimming removed 3 bases at V and 6 bases at J, with 11 bases between. Germline V gives CDR1 ENHRY, CDR2 SYGVKD. This CDR3 has 13 residues. The CDR3 DNA sequence: TGTGCCATCAGTGACTCAGGGAGGGATGGCTACACCTTC. Protein sequence: CAISDSGRDGYTF.

The rearrangement uses TRBV5-4 and TRBJ2-3; TRBD2 agrees at 16 bases. V lost 4 bases, J lost 1 base, and 3 bases stayed unmatched. The CDR3 totals 17 residues. Germline loops: CDR1 SGHNT, CDR2 YYREEE (reference sequence). The CDR3 DNA reads TGTGCCAGCAGCCCGGGACTAGCGGGGGGGCGCACAGATACGCAGTATTTT. Translated: CASSPGLAGGRTDTQYF.